Presented here are 19 T cell receptor beta chains from one specimen sequenced in a study of patients and donors after allogeneic stem cell transplantation. One entry per CDR3 protein, called by TCRdb with MiXCR from the RT-PCR reads. The sample has about 200,000 distinct CDR3 sequences, about 37% seen once. Sequenced material: blood, either unsorted or a sorted T cell fraction (not recorded which). These receptors were collected from a human donor who was either an allogeneic HSCT recipient or a stem cell or donor lymphocyte infusion donor (not recorded which). It is not recorded whose cells these are; they may come from a transplant donor.

This clonotype has just a few counts. The V call is TRBV24-1, the J call TRBJ2-3; TRBD2 agrees at 14 bases. Germline values: CDR1 KGHDR, CDR2 SFDVKD. Trimming cost V 4 bases and J 6 bases; bases outside gene matches: 8. CDR3 length: 17 amino acids. In DNA, the CDR3 is TGTGCCACCAGTGACGGGACTAGCGGGGGCCTGGGGGATACGCAGTATTTT. Its translation is CATSDGTSGGLGDTQYF.

The chain employs TRBV27 and TRBJ2-7; D unresolved. V was pared by 7 bases and J by 0 bases, with 13 bases between. Germline values: CDR1 MNHEY, CDR2 SMNVEV (reference sequence). The length of the CDR3 is 14 residues. The CDR3 sequence: CASTSSPSSYEQYF. The CDR3 DNA reads as TGTGCCAGCACCTCAAGCCCCAGCTCCTACGAGCAGTACTTC.

This clonotype was recorded a few times. The J gene is TRBJ1-5, the V gene TRBV4-3, with a possible D match to TRBD1 (6 bases). The V end was cut by 2 bases, the J end by 7 bases, with 15 bases between. The CDR3 runs 15 residues. In germline, CDR1 is LGHNA, CDR2 YSLEER. The CDR3: CASSQTRGSRQPQHF. CDR3 in DNA: TGCGCCAGCAGCCAAACCAGGGGCTCGAGGCAGCCCCAGCATTTT.

This clonotype turned up a few times. The rearrangement links TRBV6-2 or TRBV6-3 to TRBJ1-2; D call uncertain. CDR1 is MNHEY and CDR2 is SVGEGT in the germline V gene. The CDR3 extends over 15 amino acids. V was cut by 0 bases and J by 4 bases, with 12 bases left in between. The CDR3, as DNA: TGTGCCAGCAGTTACTCCCACCGAGGCGGCTATGGCTACACCTTC. It encodes CASSYSHRGGYGYTF.

The chain uses TRBV28 and TRBJ1-2; TRBD1 aligns across 7 bases. Germline V gene sequence: CDR1 MDHEN, CDR2 SYDVKM. With V trimmed by 2 bases and J by 7 bases, 13 bases remained unmatched. The CDR3 runs to 16 residues. The CDR3 loop is CASSLGAGGALRGYTF. DNA for the CDR3: TGTGCCAGCAGTTTAGGGGCAGGGGGAGCTCTCCGTGGCTACACCTTC.

This sequence joins TRBV5-1 and TRBJ2-7; the match to TRBD2 covers 7 bases. Looked up from germline, CDR1 is SGHRS and CDR2 is YFSETQ. This CDR3 is 14 amino acids long. After removal of 7 bases from V and 0 bases from J, the junction contained 7 bases not matched to a gene. The CDR3 region is CASRARTSSYEQYF. CDR3 nucleotide sequence: TGCGCCAGCCGTGCAAGGACTAGCTCCTACGAGCAGTACTTC. The whole variable domain, filled in from reference TRBV5-1 and TRBJ2-7, reads KAGVTQTPRYLIKTRGQQVTLSCSPISGHRSVSWYQQTPGQGLQFLFEYFSETQRNKGNFPGRFSGRQFSNSRSEMNVSTLELGDSALYLCASRARTSSYEQYFGPGTRLTVT.

This clonotype has just a few counts. The rearrangement links TRBV4-2 to TRBJ1-5; no clear D. The length of the CDR3 is 17 residues. Trimming left V 4 bases short and J 0 bases short, with 16 bases between. Germline V gene sequence: CDR1 LGHNA, CDR2 YNFKEQ. The CDR3 is CASSPHARFDSNQPQHF. CDR3 nucleotides: TGTGCCAGCAGCCCCCACGCCCGGTTCGATAGCAATCAGCCCCAGCATTTT.

The chain employs TRBV12-3 or TRBV12-4 and TRBJ1-6; 9 nucleotides line up with TRBD1. The CDR3 is 14 residues long. Trimming took 6 bases from V and 9 from J; bases not matched to a gene: 6. In nucleotides, the CDR3 is TGTGCCAGCAGCGAACAGGGGGCCGGTTCACCCCTCCACTTT. It is translated as CASSEQGAGSPLHF.

The chain couples TRBV6-2 or TRBV6-3 to TRBJ1-6; TRBD1 aligns across 7 bases. J gave up 6 bases and V 6 bases, and 8 bases lay outside the gene matches. Germline V gene data show CDR1 as MNHEY and CDR2 as SVGEGT. This CDR3 region has 15 residues. This chain's CDR3 is CASRLPGQLNSPLHF. DNA of the CDR3: TGTGCCAGCAGACTCCCGGGACAGCTTAATTCACCCCTCCACTTT.

This rearrangement joins TRBV6-2 or TRBV6-3 to TRBJ1-2, with unresolved D. The CDR3 loop spans 14 amino acids. V lost 8 bases and J 5 bases, leaving 18 bases between the germline ends. Germline CDR1 and CDR2: MNHEY and SVGEGT. The CDR3 region is CASSGPPIGYGYTF. CDR3 sequence (DNA): TGTGCCAGCTCTGGGCCCCCGATCGGTTATGGCTACACCTTC.

This clonotype was seen more than once but under ten times. This chain connects TRBV7-6 to TRBJ2-5; no reliable D call. Between the trimmed V and J ends, which lost 1 base and 1 base, there was a span of 16 bases. CDR1 and CDR2 from the germline V gene are SGHVS and FNYEAQ. The CDR3 extends over 17 amino acids. The CDR3 protein is CASSLVLGLRSQETQYF. As DNA, the CDR3 is TGTGCCAGCAGCTTAGTTTTGGGATTGAGGAGCCAAGAGACCCAGTACTTC.

This clonotype was seen only a few times. The chain carries TRBV12-3 or TRBV12-4 and TRBJ1-3, with D uncertain. The CDR3 length is 14 residues. V lost 10 bases and J 0 bases, leaving 13 bases between the germline ends. Here the CDR3 reads CATQWANSGNTIYF. As DNA, the CDR3 is TGTGCCACACAATGGGCTAACTCTGGAAACACCATATATTTT.

The chain uses TRBV12-3 or TRBV12-4 and TRBJ2-5; unclear D gene. CDR3 length: 12 residues. Trimming stripped 5 bases from V and 8 bases from J, with 12 bases between. The CDR3 DNA reads TGTGCCAGCAGTGCTTCACGTCCAACCCAGTACTTC. Translation: CASSASRPTQYF.

The chain has TRBV28 and TRBJ1-5; D is unresolved. V lost 8 bases and J lost 2, with 10 bases in between. The V gene's germline CDR1 is MDHEN and CDR2 SYDVKM. CDR3 length: 13 amino acids. The CDR3 DNA reads as TGTGCCAGCCAACTTTCGGGCAATCAGCCCCAGCATTTT. It is translated as CASQLSGNQPQHF.

There are a few counts of this clonotype. V and J are TRBV27 and TRBJ2-7, with 9 bases that match TRBD1. V trimming: 2 bases; J trimming: 5 bases; junction bases outside the gene matches: 4. Germline CDR1 and CDR2: MNHEY and SMNVEV (reference sequence). The CDR3 extends over 14 amino acids. CDR3 protein: CASSLGDRAHEQYF. Written as DNA, the CDR3 is TGTGCCAGCAGTTTAGGGGACAGGGCCCACGAGCAGTACTTC.

In this sample, this clonotype turned up a few times. V usage is TRBV15 and J usage is TRBJ1-2; possible D gene TRBD1, 5 bases. Trimming pared 0 bases from V and 7 bases from J, leaving 15 bases between. The CDR3 has 15 residues. Germline V lookup: CDR1 LNHNV, CDR2 YYDKDF (reference sequence). The CDR3 loop is CATSRDLQGEGGYTF. CDR3 sequence (DNA): TGTGCCACCAGCAGAGATCTCCAGGGAGAGGGTGGCTACACCTTC.

The chain combines TRBV7-9 with TRBJ2-4; TRBD1 matches at 7 bases. The CDR3 length is 14 residues. Germline loops: CDR1 SEHNR, CDR2 FQNEAQ (reference sequence). With V trimmed by 5 bases and J by 4 bases, 5 bases remained unmatched. CDR3 in DNA: TGTGCCAGCAGCGACCGGGACAGTAAAAACATTCAGTACTTC. It yields the protein CASSDRDSKNIQYF.

This clonotype was counted only a few times. The chain carries TRBV2 and TRBJ1-1; D is possibly TRBD1 (5 bases). Germline V gene lookup returns CDR1 SNHLY and CDR2 FYNNEI. The length of the CDR3 is 14 residues. V was shortened by 3 bases and J by 0 bases, with 8 bases between the two germline ends. This chain's CDR3 is CASSEVRVNTEAFF. The CDR3 DNA is TGTGCCAGCAGTGAGGTCAGGGTGAACACTGAAGCTTTCTTT. Drawing the rest from reference TRBV2 and TRBJ1-1, the complete variable domain is EPEVTQTPSHQVTQMGQEVILRCVPISNHLYFYWYRQILGQKVEFLVSFYNNEISEKSEIFDDQFSVERPDGSNFTLKIRSTKLEDSAMYFCASSEVRVNTEAFFGQGTRLTVV.

The V gene is TRBV2, the J gene TRBJ2-1; the match to TRBD1 covers 10 bases. The CDR3 is made up of 13 amino acids. V trimming: 7 bases; J trimming: 7 bases; junction bases outside the gene matches: 4. Germline CDR1 and CDR2: SNHLY and FYNNEI. In nucleotides, the CDR3 is TGTGCCAGCAAAATGGGACAGGGGAATGAGCAGTTCTTC. As protein: CASKMGQGNEQFF.